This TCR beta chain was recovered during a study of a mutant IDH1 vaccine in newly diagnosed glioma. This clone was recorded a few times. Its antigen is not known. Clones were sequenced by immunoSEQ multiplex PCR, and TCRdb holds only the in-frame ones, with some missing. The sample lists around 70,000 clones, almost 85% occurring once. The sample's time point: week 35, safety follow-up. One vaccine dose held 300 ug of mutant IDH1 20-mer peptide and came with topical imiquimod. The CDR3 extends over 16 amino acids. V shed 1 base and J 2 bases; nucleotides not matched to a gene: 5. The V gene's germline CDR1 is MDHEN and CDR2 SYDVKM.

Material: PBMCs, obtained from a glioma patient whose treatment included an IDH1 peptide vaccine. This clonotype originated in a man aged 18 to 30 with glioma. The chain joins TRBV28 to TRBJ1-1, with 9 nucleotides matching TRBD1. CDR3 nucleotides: TGTGCCAGCAGTTTATTGGGACAGGGTTTTAACACTGAAGCTTTCTTT. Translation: CASSLLGQGFNTEAFF.